A selection of T cell receptor beta chains follows, all from one sample in a study of control samples from healthy donors and cancer patients. Measured with immunoSEQ multiplex PCR; TCRdb has only the in-frame clones, and not every one. The profile covers 100,000 to 150,000 clones, with approximately 91% appearing a single time and roughly 3.2% taken by the ten largest. The sequencing input was blood. These receptors were taken from a man aged 50 to 59 in good health. Both conserved end residues are part of each CDR3. A D gene is named only where the DNA matches it firmly. Part of the rows lack a size; the others show once, few, many or a class for expanded clones.

v_call,d_call,j_call,clone_size,cdr3_aa
TRBV9,-,TRBJ2-2,-,CASSVATGLTGELFF
TRBV25-1,TRBD1,TRBJ1-6,-,CASREGALYNSPLHF
TRBV28,-,TRBJ2-6,once,CASASREAGANVLAF
TRBV10-1,TRBD1,TRBJ2-3,few,CASSEQSAGGIDTQYF
TRBV28,-,TRBJ1-2,-,CASRRGLIHNGYTF
TRBV27,-,TRBJ2-7,-,CASSLSRAGYEQYF
TRBV14,TRBD1,TRBJ1-2,-,CASSRSGGSGYTF
TRBV6-5,-,TRBJ1-1,once,CASSSDRRRAEAFF
TRBV7-3,-,TRBJ2-5,-,CASSLAGVETQYF
TRBV9,-,TRBJ2-7,-,CASSNPQGGATYEQYF
TRBV6-2/TRBV6-3,TRBD2,TRBJ2-7,-,CASSSGTSGAPYSYEQYF
TRBV29-1,-,TRBJ2-2,-,CSVEDIEQANTGELFF
TRBV4-1,-,TRBJ2-5,-,CASSQGGGYQETQYF
TRBV5-1,TRBD2,TRBJ2-5,-,CASSQQGLAGGQETQYF
TRBV10-3,TRBD2,TRBJ2-3,-,CAISDGGSTDTQYF
TRBV7-9,-,TRBJ2-3,-,CASPGDITDTQYF
TRBV19,-,TRBJ2-5,-,CASSIMGDGETQYF
TRBV2,-,TRBJ1-1,-,CATLSYKGAEAFF
TRBV23-1,TRBD2,TRBJ2-5,-,CASSHPARGGAGETQYF
TRBV28,-,TRBJ1-1,-,CASSSPGTTNTEAFF